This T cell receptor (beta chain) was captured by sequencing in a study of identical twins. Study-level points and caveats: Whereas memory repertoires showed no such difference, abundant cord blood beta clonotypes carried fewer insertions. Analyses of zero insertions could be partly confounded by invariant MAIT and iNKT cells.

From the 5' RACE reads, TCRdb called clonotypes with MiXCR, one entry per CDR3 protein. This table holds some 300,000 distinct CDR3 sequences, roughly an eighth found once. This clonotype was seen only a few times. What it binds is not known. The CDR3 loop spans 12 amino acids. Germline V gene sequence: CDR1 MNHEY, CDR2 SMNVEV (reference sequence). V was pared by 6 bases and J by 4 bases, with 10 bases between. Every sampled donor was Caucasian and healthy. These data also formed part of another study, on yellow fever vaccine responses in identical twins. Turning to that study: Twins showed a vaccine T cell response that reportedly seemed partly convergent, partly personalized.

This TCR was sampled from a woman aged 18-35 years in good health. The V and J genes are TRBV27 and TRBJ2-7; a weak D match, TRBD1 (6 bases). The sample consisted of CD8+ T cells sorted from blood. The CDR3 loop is CASRQGLYEQYF. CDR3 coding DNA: TGTGCCAGCAGGCAGGGGCTTTACGAGCAGTACTTC.